A single sample is the source of the 24 T cell receptor beta chains below, sequenced in a study of T cells in lung cancer brain metastases (dated by TCRdb to 2016 to 2018). The library was produced with the immunoSEQ multiplex PCR assay. TCRdb's version of the immuneACCESS table is confined to in-frame rearrangements and falls short of the full clone set. An unresolved V gene accounts for under half of the shortfall where checked; the remainder is of unknown origin. This sample is represented by under 2,000 clones; just under 90% of them were singletons. The top ten clonotypes cover 5% to 7% of the sample. Sequencing was carried out using tumor tissue from a brain metastasis. Read against the paper, the sample's cell subset or site label means: paired resected brain metastasis. Receptor source: a man in his 60s with non-small cell lung cancer that had spread to the brain.

The gene calls are TRBV19 and TRBJ1-1; TRBD1 is a possible D gene (6 bases). CDR3 length: 13 residues. V was cut by 7 bases and J by 11 bases, with 20 bases left in between. The germline gives CDR1 LNHDA, CDR2 SQIVND (reference sequence). The CDR3 DNA reads TGTGCCAGTACCGAGGGGGGGGGCTTGCGGGCTTTCTTT. This encodes CASTEGGGLRAFF.

The chain has TRBV6-5 and TRBJ2-7, with 10 bases lining up with TRBD2. Germline loops: CDR1 MNHEY, CDR2 SVGAGI. This CDR3 contains 15 residues. J was trimmed by 5 bases and V by 8 bases; bases with no gene match: 12. The CDR3, as DNA: TGTGCCAGCGACGAAGCGGGAGGGCCGGTTCACGAGCAGTACTTC. Translated, it gives CASDEAGGPVHEQYF.

This clone showed up just a few times. The chain uses TRBV7-3 and TRBJ2-1, with 8 bases fitting TRBD2. The CDR3 extends over 16 amino acids. J lost 3 bases, V lost 1 base, and 5 bases had no gene match. Germline CDR1 reads SGHTA; CDR2 reads FQGTGA. DNA for the CDR3: TGTGCCAGCAGCTTAAGGAGCGGGGGCTTCTACAATGAGCAGTTCTTC. Protein product: CASSLRSGGFYNEQFF.

The chain recombines TRBV28 with TRBJ2-7, with 9 bases matching TRBD2. The CDR3 totals 15 residues. Germline CDR1 reads MDHEN; CDR2 reads SYDVKM. The ends lost 1 base at V and 2 bases at J; junction bases unmatched: 3. This CDR3 reads CASSLSLAGPYEQYF. CDR3 in DNA: TGTGCCAGCAGTTTATCGCTAGCGGGGCCCTACGAGCAGTACTTC.

In nucleotides, the CDR3 is TGTGCCAGCAGCTCACGTTCAGGGAGCACAGATACGCAGTATTTT. Encoded protein: CASSSRSGSTDTQYF. The chain uses TRBV13 and TRBJ2-3; a possible D gene is TRBD1 (5 bases). CDR1 is PRHDT, CDR2 FYEKMQ, per germline (reference sequence). The CDR3 contains 15 residues. Trimming cost V 4 bases and J 0 bases, with 11 bases left between them.

The chain uses TRBV5-6 and TRBJ1-2; perhaps TRBD1 as D (5 bases). Germline V gene sequence: CDR1 SGHDT, CDR2 YYEEEE. The CDR3 is 14 amino acids. The V and J ends lost 0 bases and 8 bases respectively, with 14 bases between them. The CDR3 sequence is CASSLGDRVHGYTF. The CDR3 DNA follows: TGTGCCAGCAGCTTGGGAGACAGAGTTCACGGCTACACCTTC. Variable domain in full (rest from reference TRBV5-6 and TRBJ1-2): DAGVTQSPTHLIKTRGQQVTLRCSPKSGHDTVSWYQQALGQGPQFIFQYYEEEERQRGNFPDRFSGHQFPNYSSELNVNALLLGDSALYLCASSLGDRVHGYTFGSGTRLTVV.

The chain has TRBV5-4 and TRBJ1-2; D unresolved. CDR3 size: 15 residues. Looked up from germline, CDR1 is SGHNT and CDR2 is YYREEE (reference sequence). V dropped 0 bases and J dropped 5 bases, with 14 bases sitting between them. The CDR3, as DNA: TGTGCCAGCAGCTTGGGAAAGCCAGGTACTTATGGCTACACCTTC. Translation: CASSLGKPGTYGYTF. The full variable domain, its missing parts supplied by reference TRBV5-4 and TRBJ1-2, is ETGVTQSPTHLIKTRGQQVTLRCSSQSGHNTVSWYQQALGQGPQFIFQYYREEENGRGNFPPRFSGLQFPNYSSELNVNALELDDSALYLCASSLGKPGTYGYTFGSGTRLTVV.

This chain links TRBV7-9 with TRBJ2-3; unclear D gene. V was clipped by 2 bases and J by 3 bases, with 12 bases between them. This CDR3 is 15 amino acids long. CDR1 and CDR2 (germline): SEHNR, FQNEAQ (reference sequence). CDR3 nucleotide sequence: TGTGCCAGCAGCTTACGCCTGGGAAGGACAGATACGCAGTATTTT. Protein product: CASSLRLGRTDTQYF. Variable domain in full (rest from reference TRBV7-9 and TRBJ2-3): DTGVSQNPRHKITKRGQNVTFRCDPISEHNRLYWYRQTLGQGPEFLTYFQNEAQLEKSRLLSDRFSAERPKGSFSTLEIQRTEQGDSAMYLCASSLRLGRTDTQYFGPGTRLTVL.

V usage is TRBV15 and J usage is TRBJ2-4, with 7 bases that match TRBD1. This CDR3 is 14 amino acids long. The V and J ends lost 0 bases and 8 bases, in that order; junction bases with no gene match: 4. CDR1 is LNHNV, CDR2 YYDKDF, per germline (reference sequence). The CDR3 loop reads CATSRDRQGDIQYF. The CDR3 DNA follows: TGTGCCACCAGCAGAGATAGACAGGGAGACATTCAGTACTTC. The whole variable domain, filled in from reference TRBV15 and TRBJ2-4, reads DAMVIQNPRYQVTQFGKPVTLSCSQTLNHNVMYWYQQKSSQAPKLLFHYYDKDFNNEADTPDNFQSRRPNTSFCFLDIRSPGLGDTAMYLCATSRDRQGDIQYFGAGTRLSVL.

The chain links TRBV10-3 to TRBJ1-3; no clear D. V lost 2 bases to trimming and J lost 0 bases, with 8 bases between them. This CDR3 is built from 15 residues. Germline V gene data show CDR1 as ENHRY and CDR2 as SYGVKD. The CDR3 sequence is CAISEGPFSGNTIYF. CDR3 DNA sequence: TGTGCCATCAGTGAGGGACCGTTCTCTGGAAACACCATATATTTT.

This clone was detected once. V is TRBV19 and J is TRBJ2-7, with 7 bases fitting TRBD2. Trimming at V came to 5 bases and at J to 3 bases, leaving 13 bases not matched to a gene. Germline V gene sequence: CDR1 LNHDA, CDR2 SQIVND (reference sequence). The CDR3 extends over 16 amino acids. CDR3 bases: TGTGCCAGTAGTCTCCGGACTAGAAGCGCTGTCTACGAGCAGTACTTC. Translating it yields CASSLRTRSAVYEQYF.

This clone was seen just once. V is TRBV6-1 and J is TRBJ2-7; 7 nucleotides align to TRBD1. The CDR3 is made up of 14 amino acids. V trimming: 5 bases; J trimming: 3 bases; junction bases outside the gene matches: 7. The germline CDR1 and CDR2 sequences are MNHNS and SASEGT. CDR3 in DNA: TGTGCCAGCAGTACACAGGGGTCTGTCTACGAGCAGTACTTC. Translated: CASSTQGSVYEQYF.

V is TRBV6-6 and J is TRBJ2-1, with 7 bases that match TRBD1. This CDR3 is 12 amino acids long. The V gene's germline CDR1 is MNHNY and CDR2 SVGAGI (reference sequence). V lost 2 bases to trimming and J lost 15 bases; unmatched junction nucleotides: 7. For the CDR3, the DNA is TGTGCCAGCAGTTACCCTGGACAGGTTCTGTTCTTC. This codes for CASSYPGQVLFF.

The V and J genes are TRBV5-1 and TRBJ1-1, with D unresolved. This CDR3 is 14 amino acids long. Germline CDR1 SGHRS, CDR2 YFSETQ. Trimming removed 4 bases from V and 2 bases from J, with 12 bases in between. Here the CDR3 reads CASSPQSVNTEAFF. CDR3 DNA: TGCGCCAGCAGCCCCCAGAGCGTAAACACTGAAGCTTTCTTT.

This chain uses TRBV6-5 with TRBJ1-4; D ambiguous. Trimming left V 6 bases short and J 0 bases short, with 5 bases between. There are 13 residues in the CDR3. Germline-derived CDR1 and CDR2 are MNHEY and SVGAGI. This CDR3 reads CASSHATNEKLFF. The CDR3 nucleotides are TGTGCCAGCAGCCATGCAACTAATGAAAAACTGTTTTTT.

V and J are TRBV6-4 and TRBJ2-2, with TRBD1 identical over 8 bases. Germline V gene sequence: CDR1 MRHNA, CDR2 SNTAGT. The CDR3 runs 14 residues. V gave up 5 bases and J gave up 3 bases; unmatched junction bases: 2. CDR3 sequence (DNA): TGTGCCAGCAGTACGACAGGGGACACCGGGGAGCTGTTTTTT. Translated: CASSTTGDTGELFF.

This chain joins TRBV11-2 and TRBJ1-2; D may be TRBD1 (5 bases). Trimming took 5 bases from V and 0 from J, leaving 19 bases between them. Looked up from germline, CDR1 is SGHAT and CDR2 is FQNNGV. The CDR3 spans 17 residues. CDR3 sequence reads: CASSPRTPLGANYGYTF. In DNA, the CDR3 is TGTGCCAGCAGCCCTAGGACACCCCTCGGGGCTAACTATGGCTACACCTTC.

This rearrangement joins TRBV7-9 to TRBJ1-1; unclear D gene. CDR3 size: 13 residues. Germline V lookup: CDR1 SEHNR, CDR2 FQNEAQ (reference sequence). V was clipped by 4 bases and J by 5 bases, with 11 bases between them. CDR3 DNA: TGTGCCAGCAGCTCCCATGGGGAGACTGAAGCTTTCTTT. Protein product: CASSSHGETEAFF.

The J gene is TRBJ1-3, the V gene TRBV6-1; D remains ambiguous. The CDR3 loop spans 15 amino acids. Germline CDR1 is MNHNS and CDR2 is SASEGT. The ends were cut back, 3 bases at V and 3 bases at J, with 12 bases in the middle. The CDR3: CASSDVLGDGNTIYF. CDR3 in DNA: TGTGCCAGCAGTGACGTATTGGGAGATGGAAACACCATATATTTT.

J is TRBJ2-2 and V is TRBV5-1; 10 bases fit TRBD2. From germline, CDR1 is SGHRS and CDR2 YFSETQ. The CDR3 consists of 17 residues. V trimming: 0 bases; J trimming: 7 bases; junction bases outside the gene matches: 9. This chain's CDR3 is CASSLGSGTSVGGELFF. The CDR3 DNA reads TGCGCCAGCAGCTTGGGGTCCGGGACTAGCGTCGGCGGGGAGCTGTTTTTT.

This rearrangement joins TRBV25-1 to TRBJ1-2, with a possible D match to TRBD1 (5 bases). The CDR3 sequence is 12 residues long. Trimming shortened V by 2 bases and J by 5 bases, and 6 bases separated the two germline ends. Germline V gives CDR1 MGHDK, CDR2 SYGVNS. For the CDR3, the DNA is TGTGCCAGCAGTGAACGGGGGTATGGCTACACCTTC. Its translation is CASSERGYGYTF.

The rearrangement links TRBV27 to TRBJ1-5; D is ambiguous. Trimming took 7 bases from V and 9 from J, leaving 13 bases between them. Looked up from germline, CDR1 is MNHEY and CDR2 is SMNVEV (reference sequence). The CDR3 is made up of 12 amino acids. The CDR3: CASKDGGGPQHF. DNA of the CDR3: TGTGCCAGCAAGGACGGCGGAGGGCCCCAGCATTTT.

The genes are TRBV27 and TRBJ2-5; 8 nucleotides line up with TRBD1. This CDR3 has 14 residues. With V trimmed by 4 bases and J by 5 bases, 6 bases remained unmatched. Germline V gene sequence: CDR1 MNHEY, CDR2 SMNVEV (reference sequence). The CDR3 loop reads CASSSDRVGETQYF. Here the CDR3 DNA reads TGTGCCAGCAGTTCGGACAGGGTAGGGGAGACCCAGTACTTC.

The gene calls are TRBV7-9 and TRBJ2-5; 7 bases line up with TRBD1. The CDR3 is 14 amino acids. V was pared by 4 bases and J by 3 bases, with 5 bases of the junction left unmatched. The V gene's germline CDR1 is SEHNR and CDR2 FQNEAQ (reference sequence). The DNA for the CDR3 is TGTGCCAGCAGCTCGGACAGGAATAAAGAGACCCAGTACTTC. This gives the protein CASSSDRNKETQYF. The variable domain in full, with the rest retrieved from reference TRBV7-9 and TRBJ2-5, is DTGVSQNPRHKITKRGQNVTFRCDPISEHNRLYWYRQTLGQGPEFLTYFQNEAQLEKSRLLSDRFSAERPKGSFSTLEIQRTEQGDSAMYLCASSSDRNKETQYFGPGTRLLVL.